The TCR beta chain described here comes from a study of blood T cell repertoires in COVID-19 (dated by TCRdb to 2020 to 2021). Describing the broader study: The collaborator samples originated in the United States, Italy and Spain and spanned the acute and convalescent phases of COVID-19. The dataset comprised deeply sampled blood TCRbeta repertoires from subjects exposed to, actively infected with, or recovered from COVID-19. Where available, HLA class I and class II types were obtained from metadata supplied by the sample provider rather than from assay-based typing. The material from the prospective study consisted of cDNA or gDNA derived from T cells, B-cell-depleted T cells, or PBMCs. The repertoires were made available in a free public database intended to serve as a resource for research on the immune response to SARS-CoV-2. Samples came from the ongoing ImmuneRACE study (first 160 participants) plus 1,254 subjects from 6 global collaborators. Nearly every sample came with metadata listing a de-identified subject ID, COVID-19 status, age in years and sex. Points the paper makes about the study in general: The amount of clinical and demographic metadata varied by source and participant and was provided uncurated.

Collaborating institutions collected whole blood in K2EDTA tubes following their own protocols. For TCRbeta analysis, collaborator samples were shipped as frozen whole blood, as isolated PBMCs, or as DNA extracted from either sample type. The CDR3 runs 15 amino acids, cysteine and phenylalanine included. The kept DNA is CDR3 alone, 45 bases in frame from the first base. Relative to germline, V is missing 5 bases and J is missing 9 bases, with 8 bases of the junction outside any gene match. CDR1 and CDR2, per the germline V gene, are SGHVS and FNYEAQ. The immunoSEQ Assay, a bias-controlled multiplex PCR, was used to amplify TCRbeta CDR3 regions from genomic DNA. Processing in the source paper ran as follows. Within the assay, amplification of reference gene primers was used to estimate how many nucleated cells each sample contained. Sequence reads were collapsed and filtered to measure the absolute abundance of every unique TCRbeta CDR3 rearrangement. For each sample, productive Simpson clonality was calculated by taking the square root of Simpson's diversity index across productive rearrangements. Drawn from immuneACCESS, this table holds only the in-frame rearrangements with V and J called that TCRdb kept. Clones are partly lost; checked studies trace under half to an unresolved V gene and leave the rest unexplained. V, J and clone size derive from that table, while D and trimming were established from the DNA sequence. This sample comprises 250,000 to 300,000 clones, around 90% of them detected only once. Of the sample, 3% to 4% falls within the top ten clones.

This clone came up a few times. No cognate antigen has been identified for it. No per-base quality is available; no much larger clone lies one base away. The sequence links TRBV7-6 to TRBJ1-6; TRBD1 agrees with 9 junctional bases. The receptor was derived from a woman between 40 and 50 years old with acute or convalescent COVID-19. The source material was peripheral blood. The nucleotide sequence reads as follows: TGTGCCAGCAGCCCTACCGGGACAGGGACTTCACCCCTCCACTTT. This translates into CASSPTGTGTSPLHF.